Below, 27 T cell receptor beta chains from the same sample are listed, as sequenced in a study of CD8+ T cells in alopecia areata. RNA was extracted and reverse transcribed into cDNA as the sequencing template. Data came from immunoSEQ multiplex PCR; TCRdb stores just in-frame clones and leaves some out. The sample has 100,000 to 150,000 clones, about 50% seen once. Input material: NKG2D-low CD8+ T cells sorted from blood. The receptors come from a human donor with alopecia areata.

The V call is TRBV9, the J call TRBJ2-3; 8 bases are a match to TRBD2. The ends lost 0 bases at V and 3 bases at J; junction bases unmatched: 3. CDR3 length equals 15 residues. Per germline, CDR1 SGDLS and CDR2 YYNGEE. CDR3 sequence: CASSVVSGGTDTQYF. CDR3 DNA sequence: TGTGCCAGCAGCGTAGTCAGCGGGGGAACAGATACGCAGTATTTT.

This clone was seen a few times. This chain links TRBV30 with TRBJ1-5; tentative D call: TRBD1 (5 bases). The germline gives CDR1 GTSNPN, CDR2 SVGIG (reference sequence). This CDR3 comprises 14 residues. The V end lost 0 bases, the J end lost 2 bases, and 8 bases lay between the germline ends. CDR3 loop: CAWSVGGGNQPQHF. The CDR3 DNA sequence: TGTGCCTGGAGTGTGGGAGGGGGCAATCAGCCCCAGCATTTT. The complete variable domain, with remaining parts taken from reference TRBV30 and TRBJ1-5, reads SQTIHQWPATLVQPVGSPLSLECTVEGTSNPNLYWYRQAAGRGLQLLFYSVGIGQISSEVPQNLSASRPQDRQFILSSKKLLLSDSGFYLCAWSVGGGNQPQHFGDGTRLSIL.

This chain links TRBV15 with TRBJ2-3, with a tentative D call TRBD1 (5 bases). The CDR3 is 12 amino acids. Germline V gene lookup returns CDR1 LNHNV and CDR2 YYDKDF (reference sequence). The V and J ends lost 8 bases and 4 bases respectively, with 10 bases between them. CDR3 region: CATSTRADTQYF. The CDR3 DNA reads TGTGCCACCTCGACCAGGGCAGATACGCAGTATTTT. Full variable domain (remainder filled in from reference TRBV15 and TRBJ2-3): DAMVIQNPRYQVTQFGKPVTLSCSQTLNHNVMYWYQQKSSQAPKLLFHYYDKDFNNEADTPDNFQSRRPNTSFCFLDIRSPGLGDTAMYLCATSTRADTQYFGPGTRLTVL.

This rearrangement joins TRBV29-1 to TRBJ2-3; 8 bases are a match to TRBD2. The V and J ends lost 7 bases and 1 base, in that order; junction bases with no gene match: 7. The CDR3 loop spans 14 amino acids. Looked up from germline, CDR1 is SQVTM and CDR2 is ANQGSEA. The CDR3 loop reads CSARGREGTDTQYF. The CDR3 DNA follows: TGCAGCGCCAGAGGGCGGGAGGGCACAGATACGCAGTATTTT.

The chain is built from TRBV5-4 and TRBJ2-7; D may be TRBD2 (5 bases). With 6 bases removed from V and 4 bases from J, the gap between germline ends came to 14 bases. Per germline, CDR1 SGHNT and CDR2 YYREEE (reference sequence). CDR3 length: 13 residues. The CDR3 DNA follows: TGTGCCAGCACCCCCGACGGGGAATACGAGCAGTACTTC. Amino acid sequence: CASTPDGEYEQYF.

The table lists this clone with a count of one. This chain connects TRBV29-1 to TRBJ2-1, with 7 positions matching TRBD2. Germline values: CDR1 SQVTM, CDR2 ANQGSEA. The CDR3 extends over 14 amino acids. V gave up 3 bases and J gave up 2 bases; unmatched junction bases: 4. The CDR3: CSVEASGTYNEQFF. The CDR3 DNA follows: TGCAGCGTTGAGGCTAGCGGCACCTACAATGAGCAGTTCTTC.

This clone occurred once. This specimen includes other DNA sequences encoding the same CDR3. The V call is TRBV30, the J call TRBJ2-7, with D possibly being TRBD1 or TRBD2 (5 bases each). Germline-derived CDR1 and CDR2 are GTSNPN and SVGIG (reference sequence). The ends were cut back, 1 base at V and 7 bases at J, with 8 bases in the middle. The CDR3 runs to 11 residues. The CDR3 protein is CAWSGGGEQYF. CDR3 bases: TGTGCCTGGAGTGGTGGGGGAGAGCAGTACTTC.

About this clone: Other DNA sequences in this specimen translate into the identical CDR3. V gene TRBV6-5 combines with J gene TRBJ1-1; no clear D. Trimming removed 2 bases at V and 1 base at J, with 5 bases between. The CDR3 is made up of 13 amino acids. CDR1 and CDR2 from the germline V gene are MNHEY and SVGAGI. The CDR3 sequence is CASSYEGNTEAFF. CDR3 nucleotides: TGTGCCAGCAGTTACGAAGGGAACACTGAAGCTTTCTTT.

This sequence joins TRBV29-1 and TRBJ2-1, with TRBD2 matching over 8 bases. Trimming at V came to 7 bases and at J to 0 bases, leaving 11 bases not matched to a gene. The CDR3 spans 16 residues. CDR1 and CDR2 (germline): SQVTM, ANQGSEA. CDR3 coding DNA: TGCAGCGCTCCCTTCGAGCTAGCGGGCTCCTACAATGAGCAGTTCTTC. It is translated as CSAPFELAGSYNEQFF.

A few counts support this clone. The J gene is TRBJ2-2, the V gene TRBV29-1; 10 bases align to TRBD1. After removal of 2 bases from V and 6 bases from J, the junction contained 3 bases not matched to a gene. The germline gives CDR1 SQVTM, CDR2 ANQGSEA. There are 14 residues in the CDR3. DNA for the CDR3: TGCAGCGTTGAACTGGGGACAGGGGCCGGGGAGCTGTTTTTT. Residues: CSVELGTGAGELFF.

Here the CDR3 DNA reads TGCAGTGCGCGGGACCTCGGGGAGCAGTACTTC. Its translation is CSARDLGEQYF. The rearrangement joins TRBV20-1 to TRBJ2-7; possible D gene TRBD2, 6 bases. The germline V and J ends were trimmed by 6 bases and 7 bases, with 13 bases remaining between them. CDR1 and CDR2 (germline): DFQATT, SNEGSKA (reference sequence). The length of the CDR3 is 11 residues.

The V gene is TRBV30, the J gene TRBJ1-5; D is uncertain. Germline assignment: CDR1 GTSNPN and CDR2 SVGIG (reference sequence). This CDR3 is built from 12 residues. The V end lost 3 bases, the J end lost 2 bases, and 5 bases lay between the germline ends. The CDR3 region is CAWRDGNQPQHF. The CDR3 DNA reads as TGTGCCTGGAGGGACGGCAATCAGCCCCAGCATTTT.

In this sample, this clone turned up once. The rearrangement links TRBV29-1 to TRBJ2-5; D may be TRBD2 (6 bases). The CDR3 is made up of 17 amino acids. Between the trimmed V and J ends, which lost 6 bases and 3 bases, there was a span of 26 bases. From germline, CDR1 is SQVTM and CDR2 ANQGSEA. The CDR3 protein is CSVNGGEVVGGEETQYF. The CDR3 bases are TGCAGCGTCAACGGGGGAGAGGTTGTCGGCGGGGAAGAGACCCAGTACTTC.

The rearrangement uses TRBV6-5 and TRBJ2-5; D not resolved. Germline V gives CDR1 MNHEY, CDR2 SVGAGI. The CDR3 is 13 amino acids. Trimming removed 1 base at V and 5 bases at J, with 8 bases between. The CDR3 DNA is TGTGCCAGCAGTTACTTTTCTGAGGAGACCCAGTACTTC. Its translation: CASSYFSEETQYF.

This clone was counted between two and nine times. The J gene is TRBJ2-7, the V gene TRBV27; 7 bases fit TRBD1. CDR1 and CDR2 from the germline V gene are MNHEY and SMNVEV (reference sequence). CDR3 size: 14 residues. Trimming cost V 2 bases and J 2 bases; bases outside gene matches: 3. The CDR3 nucleotides are TGTGCCAGCAGTTTACAGGGGGTCCCCTACGAGCAGTACTTC. Protein product: CASSLQGVPYEQYF.

V usage is TRBV29-1 and J usage is TRBJ2-3, with no clear D. CDR1 is SQVTM and CDR2 is ANQGSEA in the germline V gene. Trimming pared 3 bases from V and 2 bases from J, leaving 9 bases between. The CDR3 extends over 13 amino acids. CDR3 sequence (DNA): TGCAGCGTTGAGCCCGGTAACACAGATACGCAGTATTTT. This translates into CSVEPGNTDTQYF.

This clone was seen only a few times. The V call is TRBV27, the J call TRBJ2-1; D remains unclear. This CDR3 is 12 amino acids long. Trimming removed 6 bases from V and 8 bases from J, with 11 bases in between. The germline V gene has CDR1 MNHEY and CDR2 SMNVEV (reference sequence). The CDR3 DNA sequence: TGTGCCAGCAGCCGCCCCCCCGATGAGCAGTTCTTC. It codes for CASSRPPDEQFF.

The V and J genes are TRBV11-2 and TRBJ2-2; 9 bases line up with TRBD2. Germline V gene lookup returns CDR1 SGHAT and CDR2 FQNNGV. The CDR3 has 14 residues. The V gene end was trimmed by 5 bases and the J gene end by 6 bases; junction bases not matched to a gene: 4. The CDR3 here is CASSGGTSPGELFF. For the CDR3, the DNA is TGTGCCAGCAGCGGGGGGACTAGCCCCGGGGAGCTGTTTTTT. The full variable domain, its missing parts supplied by reference TRBV11-2 and TRBJ2-2, is EAGVAQSPRYKIIEKRQSVAFWCNPISGHATLYWYQQILGQGPKLLIQFQNNGVVDDSQLPKDRFSAERLKGVDSTLKIQPAKLEDSAVYLCASSGGTSPGELFFGEGSRLTVL.

This clone showed up many times. The chain combines TRBV21-1 with TRBJ2-7; TRBD1, the table's D call, lacks a check against the DNA. TRBV21-1 constitutes a pseudogene. The CDR3 is 13 amino acids. CDR3: CASSGRQAYEQYF. CDR3 coding DNA: TGTGCCAGCAGCGGTCGACAGGCCTACGAGCAGTACTTC.

The chain recombines TRBV7-3 with TRBJ2-3; TRBD2 agrees at 10 bases. The CDR3 length is 16 residues. Per germline, CDR1 SGHTA and CDR2 FQGTGA. J lost 2 bases, V lost 4 bases, and 6 bases had no gene match. The DNA for the CDR3 is TGTGCCAGCAGCTACGTAGCGGGGGGCGACACAGATACGCAGTATTTT. The encoded protein is CASSYVAGGDTDTQYF.

J is TRBJ1-6 and V is TRBV27, with D unclear. The CDR3 spans 12 residues. Germline CDR1 reads MNHEY; CDR2 reads SMNVEV (reference sequence). Deletions cut 5 bases from V and 9 bases from J, with 8 bases between. CDR3 DNA: TGTGCCAGCAGTCCTCCAGGTTCACCCCTCCACTTT. Translating gives CASSPPGSPLHF.

DNA for the CDR3: TGTGCCAGCAGCTGGAGGGATCAAGAGACCCAGTACTTC. This gives the protein CASSWRDQETQYF. The chain couples TRBV5-6 to TRBJ2-5; D is possibly TRBD2 (6 bases). This CDR3 has 13 amino acids. CDR1 and CDR2 (germline): SGHDT, YYEEEE. V dropped 3 bases and J dropped 2 bases, with 8 bases sitting between them.

This sequence joins TRBV9 and TRBJ2-1, with unresolved D. V lost 5 bases to trimming and J lost 7 bases, with 13 bases between them. CDR1 SGDLS and CDR2 YYNGEE come from the germline V gene. The CDR3 covers 13 residues. The CDR3 sequence: CASSLSLGNEQFF. CDR3 DNA sequence: TGTGCCAGCAGTCTCTCTCTCGGAAATGAGCAGTTCTTC.

The rearrangement joins TRBV6-6 to TRBJ1-5; D is ambiguous. Between the trimmed V and J ends, which lost 6 bases and 7 bases, there was a span of 13 bases. CDR1 and CDR2 (germline): MNHNY, SVGAGI (reference sequence). CDR3 size: 13 residues. DNA of the CDR3: TGTGCCAGCAGAGATCCCGGTGGCCAGCCCCAGCATTTT. This codes for CASRDPGGQPQHF.

The chain combines TRBV9 with TRBJ2-1; D is perhaps TRBD1 or TRBD2 (6 bases each). Trimming cost V 3 bases and J 4 bases, with 23 bases left between them. The CDR3 spans 18 residues. Germline V gene lookup returns CDR1 SGDLS and CDR2 YYNGEE. The CDR3 region is CASSGNSERGEWYNEQFF. The CDR3 region has the DNA TGTGCCAGCAGCGGAAATTCTGAGAGGGGGGAGTGGTACAATGAGCAGTTCTTC. The whole variable domain, filled in from reference TRBV9 and TRBJ2-1, reads DSGVTQTPKHLITATGQRVTLRCSPRSGDLSVYWYQQSLDQGLQFLIQYYNGEERAKGNILERFSAQQFPDLHSELNLSSLELGDSALYFCASSGNSERGEWYNEQFFGPGTRLTVL.

The gene calls are TRBV29-1 and TRBJ2-3, with a tentative D call TRBD1 (7 bases). The germline V gene encodes CDR1 SQVTM and CDR2 ANQGSEA. V lost 7 bases and J 3 bases, leaving 29 bases between the germline ends. CDR3 length: 18 residues. The CDR3 protein is CSGAGTHKGGSGTDTQYF. The CDR3 DNA is TGCAGCGGGGCGGGGACACACAAAGGGGGCTCTGGTACAGATACGCAGTATTTT.

The chain has TRBV29-1 and TRBJ1-3, with 8 bases that match TRBD1. The CDR3 consists of 17 residues. CDR1 is SQVTM and CDR2 is ANQGSEA in the germline V gene. V lost 6 bases, J lost 0 bases, and 13 bases stayed unmatched. The CDR3 sequence is CSVAGGDRIRSGNTIYF. In DNA form, the CDR3 reads TGCAGCGTCGCGGGCGGGGACAGGATCCGCTCTGGAAACACCATATATTTT.